A single sample gave rise to the 25 T cell receptor beta chains below, sequenced in a study of shared clonotypes between healthy human individuals. Clones were read by immunoSEQ multiplex PCR, and TCRdb kept only the in-frame ones, dropping some. The table has 2.3 million or so clones, 90% to 95% seen once. Sequenced material: naive CD4+ T cells from PBMCs. This sample's subset: CD45RA+ positively selected. The receptors stem from a man aged 18 to 29 in good health. Some clones in this sample may be carry-over from other donors' samples.

V and J are TRBV7-2 and TRBJ2-7; 10 bases line up with TRBD2. This CDR3 is built from 15 residues. Germline V lookup: CDR1 SGHTA, CDR2 FQGNSA. V shed 3 bases, J shed 3 bases, and the junction held 5 bases outside the gene matches. The CDR3 DNA is TGTGCCAGCAGCTTCGAGCTAGCGGGAGTCTACGAGCAGTACTTC. Translated: CASSFELAGVYEQYF.

In the case of this clone: Other DNA sequences in the sample encode the same CDR3. The chain joins TRBV19 to TRBJ1-2, with 8 positions matching TRBD1. J gave up 8 bases and V 6 bases, and 8 bases lay outside the gene matches. This CDR3 has 13 amino acids. The germline gives CDR1 LNHDA, CDR2 SQIVND (reference sequence). CDR3 sequence (DNA): TGTGCCAGTAGCCCGGACAGGGCGGGAGGCTACACCTTC. It yields the protein CASSPDRAGGYTF.

The chain combines TRBV6-4 with TRBJ2-1; TRBD2 agrees at 9 bases. The CDR3 covers 13 residues. The germline gives CDR1 MRHNA, CDR2 SNTAGT. The trim removed 4 bases at V and 8 bases at J, leaving 3 bases unmatched. The CDR3 reads CASSVEREDEQFF. The CDR3 DNA reads TGTGCCAGCAGTGTCGAGCGGGAGGATGAGCAGTTCTTC.

The chain joins TRBV6-1 to TRBJ1-5; 9 bases are a match to TRBD1. This CDR3 is built from 13 residues. The germline gives CDR1 MNHNS, CDR2 SASEGT. This chain's CDR3 is CAATGGGNQPQHF. The CDR3 region has the DNA TGTGCAGCCACAGGGGGCGGCAATCAGCCCCAGCATTTT.

This sequence joins TRBV4-3 and TRBJ2-2; 7 positions agree with TRBD1. Germline V gives CDR1 LGHNA, CDR2 YSLEER. The junction had 5 bases not matched to a gene; V was cut back by 3 bases and J by 10 bases. The CDR3 runs to 13 residues. CDR3: CASSQDTGVELFF. The CDR3, as DNA: TGCGCCAGCAGCCAGGATACAGGGGTGGAGCTGTTTTTT.

The chain employs TRBV4-3 and TRBJ2-1, with no clear D. V lost 2 bases and J lost 0, with 14 bases in between. From germline, CDR1 is LGHNA and CDR2 YSLEER. This CDR3 is built from 17 residues. The CDR3 DNA reads TGCGCCAGCAGCCAAATGACCCCAAGATACTCCTACAATGAGCAGTTCTTC. This codes for CASSQMTPRYSYNEQFF.

The chain carries TRBV7-8 and TRBJ1-2; D may be TRBD1 (5 bases). This CDR3 comprises 14 residues. Looked up from germline, CDR1 is SGHVS and CDR2 is FQNEAQ. Trimming left V 2 bases short and J 4 bases short, with 11 bases between. The CDR3 sequence is CASSLRGVAYGYTF. In nucleotides, the CDR3 is TGTGCCAGCAGCTTACGAGGGGTCGCCTATGGCTACACCTTC.

Notes on this clone: This same CDR3 is encoded by further DNA sequences in the sample. The chain joins TRBV20-1 to TRBJ2-7; possible D gene TRBD1, 6 bases. CDR3 length equals 10 residues. The V end lost 6 bases, the J end lost 7 bases, and 10 bases lay between the germline ends. Germline V lookup: CDR1 DFQATT, CDR2 SNEGSKA (reference sequence). The DNA of the CDR3 is TGCAGTGCGTCGGACAGAGAGCAGTACTTC. Its translation: CSASDREQYF.

The rearrangement links TRBV6-1 to TRBJ2-7; 9 bases line up with TRBD1. From germline, CDR1 is MNHNS and CDR2 SASEGT. The CDR3 extends over 16 amino acids. V gave up 4 bases and J gave up 2 bases; unmatched junction bases: 9. The DNA for the CDR3 is TGTGCCAGCAGTGTCAAAGGGGGGACAGGGACCTACGAGCAGTACTTC. Translating it yields CASSVKGGTGTYEQYF.

CDR3 sequence: CASSESYSSYNEQFF. The CDR3 nucleotides are TGTGCCAGCAGTGAATCTTACAGCTCCTACAATGAGCAGTTCTTC. This chain uses TRBV25-1 with TRBJ2-1; unclear D gene. Germline V gene lookup returns CDR1 MGHDK and CDR2 SYGVNS. The CDR3 runs to 15 residues. V was clipped by 1 base and J by 0 bases, with 7 bases between them.

The chain's CDR3 is CASSSGGRHFANEQYF. DNA for the CDR3: TGTGCCAGCAGCTCTGGGGGCCGGCATTTCGCTAACGAGCAGTACTTC. The chain joins TRBV5-6 to TRBJ2-7; possibly TRBD1 for D (6 bases). CDR3 length equals 16 residues. V shed 3 bases and J shed 5 bases, with 21 bases lying between them. The germline V gene has CDR1 SGHDT and CDR2 YYEEEE.

The rearrangement joins TRBV27 to TRBJ2-7; tentative D call: TRBD1 (7 bases). Germline CDR1 reads MNHEY; CDR2 reads SMNVEV (reference sequence). Trimming stripped 0 bases from V and 10 bases from J, with 22 bases between. The CDR3 covers 16 residues. In nucleotides, the CDR3 is TGTGCCAGCAGTTTATCGGGGCGGAGGGGGCCTACGAGCCAGTACTTC. Its translation is CASSLSGRRGPTSQYF.

CDR3 DNA sequence: TGCGCCAGCAGCTCCTTTTTGCAGGGGGCTCACGAGCAGTACTTC. Translation gives CASSSFLQGAHEQYF. The chain uses TRBV5-1 and TRBJ2-7; TRBD1 matches 8 bases. Germline assignment: CDR1 SGHRS and CDR2 YFSETQ. The length of the CDR3 is 15 residues. V shed 3 bases and J 5 bases; nucleotides not matched to a gene: 10.

The rearrangement joins TRBV18 to TRBJ2-4; D is possibly TRBD2 (5 bases). The V gene's germline CDR1 is KGHSH and CDR2 LQKENI. The V end lost 0 bases, the J end lost 0 bases, and 12 bases lay between the germline ends. The CDR3 has 17 amino acids. The CDR3 DNA is TGTGCCAGCTCACCACCATTTTCAGCGGTAGCCAAAAACATTCAGTACTTC. The encoded protein is CASSPPFSAVAKNIQYF. The full variable domain, with the rest looked up from reference TRBV18 and TRBJ2-4, is NAGVMQNPRHLVRRRGQEARLRCSPMKGHSHVYWYRQLPEEGLKFMVYLQKENIIDESGMPKERFSAEFPKEGPSILRIQQVVRGDSAAYFCASSPPFSAVAKNIQYFGAGTRLSVL.

The chain combines TRBV5-6 with TRBJ2-7; maybe TRBD1 (6 bases). Germline-derived CDR1 and CDR2 are SGHDT and YYEEEE. The CDR3 contains 15 residues. Trimming shortened V by 4 bases and J by 0 bases, and 14 bases separated the two germline ends. The CDR3 protein is CASSEIGGFSYEQYF. In DNA form, the CDR3 reads TGTGCCAGCAGCGAAATAGGGGGTTTCTCCTACGAGCAGTACTTC.

The chain combines TRBV19 with TRBJ2-7, with 9 bases identical to TRBD1. This CDR3 is 17 amino acids long. Germline CDR1 LNHDA, CDR2 SQIVND (reference sequence). The J segment lost 0 bases and the V segment lost 4 bases, leaving 10 bases of the junction unmatched. For the CDR3, the DNA is TGTGCCAGTAGTACCCCTTTGACAGGGGGGCCCTCCTACGAGCAGTACTTC. It yields the protein CASSTPLTGGPSYEQYF. Full variable domain (remainder filled in from reference TRBV19 and TRBJ2-7): DGGITQSPKYLFRKEGQNVTLSCEQNLNHDAMYWYRQDPGQGLRLIYYSQIVNDFQKGDIAEGYSVSREKKESFPLTVTSAQKNPTAFYLCASSTPLTGGPSYEQYFGPGTRLTVT.

This sequence joins TRBV11-2 and TRBJ2-1; D may be TRBD1 or TRBD2 (5 bases each). The CDR3 totals 16 residues. Germline V gene sequence: CDR1 SGHAT, CDR2 FQNNGV. With 3 bases removed from V and 0 bases from J, the gap between germline ends came to 12 bases. The CDR3 spells CASSLGETSSYNEQFF. In DNA, the CDR3 is TGTGCCAGCAGCTTGGGGGAAACCAGCTCCTACAATGAGCAGTTCTTC.

The V gene is TRBV6-1, the J gene TRBJ1-2, with 7 bases lining up with TRBD1. This CDR3 is 14 amino acids long. The V gene's germline CDR1 is MNHNS and CDR2 SASEGT. The J segment lost 3 bases and the V segment lost 9 bases, leaving 10 bases of the junction unmatched. CDR3 nucleotides: TGTGCCAGGCGGGACAGTTCCAACCACTATGGCTACACCTTC. Amino acid sequence: CARRDSSNHYGYTF.

The chain carries TRBV28 and TRBJ2-7; 7 nucleotides match TRBD1. V lost 8 bases to trimming and J lost 0 bases; unmatched junction nucleotides: 7. The CDR3 has 14 amino acids. Germline V CDR1 and CDR2: MDHEN, SYDVKM. The CDR3 region is CASGIRGISYEQYF. The CDR3 bases are TGTGCCAGCGGGATCAGGGGGATCTCCTACGAGCAGTACTTC.

The genes are TRBV6-6 and TRBJ1-4, with D possibly being TRBD1 (5 bases). The CDR3 sequence is 15 residues long. Germline CDR1 MNHNY, CDR2 SVGAGI (reference sequence). V lost 0 bases and J 1 base, leaving 6 bases between the germline ends. CDR3 loop: CASSYSDRTNEKLFF. The DNA for the CDR3 is TGTGCCAGCAGTTACTCCGACAGAACTAATGAAAAACTGTTTTTT.

CDR3 sequence (DNA): TGTGCCAGCAGCTTAGCATCTAGCGGTAGCACAGATACGCAGTATTTT. Its translation: CASSLASSGSTDTQYF. The chain combines TRBV7-6 with TRBJ2-3; the match to TRBD2 covers 7 bases. The CDR3 consists of 16 residues. V lost 0 bases to trimming and J lost 0 bases; unmatched junction nucleotides: 3. Germline values: CDR1 SGHVS, CDR2 FNYEAQ. The full variable domain, rest sourced from reference TRBV7-6 and TRBJ2-3, is GAGVSQSPRYKVTKRGQDVALRCDPISGHVSLYWYRQALGQGPEFLTYFNYEAQQDKSGLPNDRFSAERPEGSISTLTIQRTEQRDSAMYRCASSLASSGSTDTQYFGPGTRLTVL.

The V and J genes are TRBV19 and TRBJ2-5, with 8 nucleotides matching TRBD2. The CDR3 is 19 amino acids. With 4 bases clipped from V and 5 bases from J, the junction kept 21 bases outside the gene matches. CDR1 and CDR2 (germline): LNHDA, SQIVND (reference sequence). The CDR3 reads CASSNPVGSGRGDRETQYF. The CDR3 coding sequence is TGTGCCAGTAGTAACCCGGTCGGAAGCGGGAGAGGGGATCGGGAGACCCAGTACTTC.

Regarding this clone: This specimen includes other DNA sequences encoding the same CDR3. The J gene is TRBJ1-5, the V gene TRBV7-2; D unclear. Germline assignment: CDR1 SGHTA and CDR2 FQGNSA. Trimming stripped 3 bases from V and 7 bases from J, with 7 bases between. This CDR3 has 12 residues. The CDR3 nucleotides are TGTGCCAGCAGCTTGAATGGGCAGCCCCAGCATTTT. Translated: CASSLNGQPQHF.

The chain employs TRBV7-2 and TRBJ1-2, with D tentatively TRBD1 (6 bases). The germline gives CDR1 SGHTA, CDR2 FQGNSA. V was cut by 3 bases and J by 3 bases, with 14 bases left in between. The CDR3 covers 15 residues. CDR3 DNA: TGTGCCAGCAGCTTCGGACAGCCCTACGACTATGGCTACACCTTC. As protein: CASSFGQPYDYGYTF. The complete variable domain, with remaining parts taken from reference TRBV7-2 and TRBJ1-2, reads GAGVSQSPSNKVTEKGKDVELRCDPISGHTALYWYRQSLGQGLEFLIYFQGNSAPDKSGLPSDRFSAERTGGSVSTLTIQRTQQEDSAVYLCASSFGQPYDYGYTFGSGTRLTVV.

The chain carries TRBV7-9 and TRBJ2-1; no clear D gene. The CDR3 runs 13 residues. Per germline, CDR1 SEHNR and CDR2 FQNEAQ (reference sequence). V shed 5 bases and J shed 5 bases, with 10 bases lying between them. The CDR3 DNA sequence: TGTGCCAGCAGCCGAACCTCTAACAATGAGCAGTTCTTC. This sequence encodes CASSRTSNNEQFF.